This entry is about one TCR beta chain. The antigen this receptor binds is unknown. Base-call qualities are not available, and no considerably larger clone is one nucleotide away. The data derive from a study of T-cell memory formation after mild COVID-19 (dated by TCRdb to the early 2020s). Describing the broader study: Most TCR sequence clusters were specific to one of the two donors. Longitudinal TCRalpha and TCRbeta repertoire sequencing tracked T-cell clones expanding and contracting after mild COVID-19 in two donors. The cohort comprised two young, previously healthy adult volunteers, one female and one male.

General conclusions and limits of the study: Contracting CD4+ clones appeared mostly in the CM and EM memory subsets, whereas CD8+ clones were enriched in EMRA. The detection of some responding clones in pre-infection memory suggests that pre-existing cross-reactive memory T cells joined the SARS-CoV-2 response. SARS-CoV-2 specificity was not confirmed for the second-wave clones peaking on day 37. Only two mild cases were covered by the study, and larger cohorts that include severe cases with pre-infection samples were considered necessary. Clones contracting from day 15 to 85 had balanced CD4/CD8 phenotypes, while a second wave expanding from day 15 to 37 was biased towards CD4+.

Ficoll-Paque density gradient centrifugation was the method used to isolate PBMCs. Data came from an Illumina NovaSeq 6000. TCRalpha and TCRbeta cDNA libraries were built by 5'RACE with constant-segment primers, adding sample barcodes and unique molecular identifiers. Trizol reagent was used to extract RNA from every sample. Library amplification was performed in two PCR steps, and a second sample barcode and Illumina TruSeq adapters were introduced in the second step. Sequencing of the libraries was done on an Illumina NovaSeq, producing 2 x 150 bp paired-end reads. Processing in the source paper ran as follows. The reads were demultiplexed and collapsed into UMI-guided consensus sequences using migec v1.2.7. Using mixcr v2.1.11, UMI consensuses were aligned to TRA and TRB V and J templates and then assembled into clonotypes. A clonotype was counted as expanded or contracted only if both edgeR and NoisET called the change significant, with noise models trained on biological replicates. For edgeR calls, a false discovery rate-adjusted p below 0.01 and a log2 fold-change threshold of 1 were applied. As an exploratory analysis of dynamics, max-normalized trajectories of the 1000 most abundant clonotypes were examined with PCA combined with hierarchical clustering. Separately sequenced CD4+ and CD8+ repertoires were used to assign the CD4 or CD8 phenotype of responding clones. The public sequencing data were trimmed at Q25 with fastp and processed into clonotypes with MiXCR by TCRdb, which kept only in-frame beta chains. Duplicate CDR3 protein sequences are folded into a single record with the most common DNA and genes. These V and J calls rely on TCRdb rather than the paper's analysis. Present in this sample are about 430,000 distinct CDR3 sequences, about 20% of which were seen just once. In total, the top ten clones hold around a fifth of the sample.

According to the germline V gene (reference sequence), CDR1 reads DFQATT and CDR2 reads SNEGSKA. Spanning cysteine to phenylalanine, the CDR3 consists of 12 amino acids. The retained sequence is limited to the CDR3, 36 bases, with the frame set at the first base. At the junction V is shortened by 7 bases and J by 9 bases, with 16 bases in between. Material: PBMCs or a T cell subset sorted from them (not recorded which). The receptor chain draws on TRBV20-1 and TRBJ1-5, with a weak D call of TRBD1 (5 bases match). The sequence was collected from a young man who had mild COVID-19 (a few samples of this study predate the infection). The sample titles of this study are shuffled in the database, so cell type and time point are left out; the donor was told from shared clones. The sequenced DNA: TGCAGTGTTGCGGACGGGGCGCCGCCCCAGCATTTT. Its amino acids are CSVADGAPPQHF.